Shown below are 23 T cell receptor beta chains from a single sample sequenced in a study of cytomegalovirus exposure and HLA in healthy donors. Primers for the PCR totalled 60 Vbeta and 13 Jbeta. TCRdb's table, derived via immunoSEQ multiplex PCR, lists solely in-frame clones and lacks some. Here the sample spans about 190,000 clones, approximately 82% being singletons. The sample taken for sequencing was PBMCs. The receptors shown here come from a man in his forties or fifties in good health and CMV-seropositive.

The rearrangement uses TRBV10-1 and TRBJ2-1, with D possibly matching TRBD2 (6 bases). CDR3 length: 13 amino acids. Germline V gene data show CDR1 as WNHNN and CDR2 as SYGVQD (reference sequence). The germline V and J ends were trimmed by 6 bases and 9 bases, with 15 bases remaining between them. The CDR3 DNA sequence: TGCGCCAGCAGGCCCGAACTAGCTAGTGAGCAGTTCTTC. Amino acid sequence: CASRPELASEQFF.

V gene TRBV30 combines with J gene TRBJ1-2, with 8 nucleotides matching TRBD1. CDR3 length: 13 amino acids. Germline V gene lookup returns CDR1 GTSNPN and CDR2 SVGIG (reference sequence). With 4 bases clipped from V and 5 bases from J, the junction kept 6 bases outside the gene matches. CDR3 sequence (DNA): TGTGCCTGGACGTCGACAGGGGAATATGGCTACACCTTC. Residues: CAWTSTGEYGYTF.

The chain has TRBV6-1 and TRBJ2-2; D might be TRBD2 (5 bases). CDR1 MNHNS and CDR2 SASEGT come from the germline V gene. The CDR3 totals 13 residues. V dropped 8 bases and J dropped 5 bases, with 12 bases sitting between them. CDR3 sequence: CASQGLLTGELFF. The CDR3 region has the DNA TGTGCCAGCCAAGGACTCCTTACCGGGGAGCTGTTTTTT.

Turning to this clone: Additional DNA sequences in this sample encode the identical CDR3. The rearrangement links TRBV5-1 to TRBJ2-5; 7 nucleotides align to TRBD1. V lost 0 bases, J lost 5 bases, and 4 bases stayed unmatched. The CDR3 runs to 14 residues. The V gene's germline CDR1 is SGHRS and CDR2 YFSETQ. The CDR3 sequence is CASSLEGAGETQYF. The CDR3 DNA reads TGCGCCAGCAGCTTGGAGGGGGCTGGTGAGACCCAGTACTTC.

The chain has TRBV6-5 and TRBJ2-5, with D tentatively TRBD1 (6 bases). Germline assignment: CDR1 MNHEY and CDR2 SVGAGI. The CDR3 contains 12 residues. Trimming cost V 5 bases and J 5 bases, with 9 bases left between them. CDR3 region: CASSPQGETQYF. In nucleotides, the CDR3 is TGTGCCAGCAGTCCGCAGGGGGAGACCCAGTACTTC.

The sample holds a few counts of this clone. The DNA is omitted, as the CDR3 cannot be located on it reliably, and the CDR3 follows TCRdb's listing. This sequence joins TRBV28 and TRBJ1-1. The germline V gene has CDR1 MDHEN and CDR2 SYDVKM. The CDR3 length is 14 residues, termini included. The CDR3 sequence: CASSRDFRGTEAFF.

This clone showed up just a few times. The CDR3 DNA is TGTGCCAGCAGCCCGGGGGGCACTGAAGCTTTCTTT. It codes for CASSPGGTEAFF. This sequence joins TRBV6-4 and TRBJ1-1; maybe TRBD1 (5 bases). The V end lost 6 bases, the J end lost 4 bases, and 9 bases lay between the germline ends. The germline gives CDR1 MRHNA, CDR2 SNTAGT. The CDR3 loop spans 12 amino acids.

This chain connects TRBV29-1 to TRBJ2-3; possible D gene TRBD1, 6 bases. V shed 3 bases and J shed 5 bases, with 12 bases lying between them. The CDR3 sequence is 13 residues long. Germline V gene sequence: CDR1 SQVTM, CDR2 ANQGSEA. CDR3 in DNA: TGCAGCGTTGATGGGGGCGATCAAGATACGCAGTATTTT. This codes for CSVDGGDQDTQYF.

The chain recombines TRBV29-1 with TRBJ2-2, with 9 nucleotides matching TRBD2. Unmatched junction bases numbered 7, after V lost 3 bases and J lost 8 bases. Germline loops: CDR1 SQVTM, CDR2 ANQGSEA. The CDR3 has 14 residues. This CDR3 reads CSVEGGRVGGELFF. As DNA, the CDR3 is TGCAGCGTTGAGGGCGGGAGGGTAGGGGGGGAGCTGTTTTTT.

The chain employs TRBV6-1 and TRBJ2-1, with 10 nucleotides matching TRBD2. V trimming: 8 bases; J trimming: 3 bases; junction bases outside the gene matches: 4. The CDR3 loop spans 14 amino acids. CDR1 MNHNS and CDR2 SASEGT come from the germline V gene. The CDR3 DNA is TGTGCCAGCGGGGCTAGCGGGAGCTACAATGAGCAGTTCTTC. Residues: CASGASGSYNEQFF.

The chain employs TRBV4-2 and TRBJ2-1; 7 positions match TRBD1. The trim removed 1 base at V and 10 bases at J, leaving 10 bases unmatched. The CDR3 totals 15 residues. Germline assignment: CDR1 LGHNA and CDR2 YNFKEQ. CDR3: CASSQVLRGRGEQFF. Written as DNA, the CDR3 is TGTGCCAGCAGCCAAGTCTTGAGGGGGCGCGGGGAGCAGTTCTTC.

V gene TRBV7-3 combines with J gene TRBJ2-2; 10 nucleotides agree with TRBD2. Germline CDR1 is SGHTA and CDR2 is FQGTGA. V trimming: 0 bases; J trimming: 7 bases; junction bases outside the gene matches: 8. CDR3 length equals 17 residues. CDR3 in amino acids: CASSLTLLAGEGGELFF. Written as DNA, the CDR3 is TGTGCCAGCAGCTTAACGTTGCTAGCGGGAGAGGGCGGGGAGCTGTTTTTT. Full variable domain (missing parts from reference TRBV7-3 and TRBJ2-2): GAGVSQTPSNKVTEKGKYVELRCDPISGHTALYWYRQSLGQGPEFLIYFQGTGAADDSGLPNDRFFAVRPEGSVSTLKIQRTERGDSAVYLCASSLTLLAGEGGELFFGEGSRLTVL.

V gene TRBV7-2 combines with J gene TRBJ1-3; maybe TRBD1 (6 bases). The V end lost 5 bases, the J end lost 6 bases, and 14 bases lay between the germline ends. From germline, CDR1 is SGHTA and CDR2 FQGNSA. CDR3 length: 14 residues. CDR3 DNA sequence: TGTGCCAGCAGCCGAACAGGGTTAGAAAACACCATATATTTT. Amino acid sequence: CASSRTGLENTIYF.

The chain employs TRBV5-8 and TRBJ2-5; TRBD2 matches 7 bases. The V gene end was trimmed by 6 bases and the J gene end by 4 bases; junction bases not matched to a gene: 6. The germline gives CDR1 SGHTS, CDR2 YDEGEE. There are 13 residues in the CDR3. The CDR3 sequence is CASNRRERETQYF. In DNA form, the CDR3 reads TGTGCCAGCAACCGGCGGGAGAGAGAGACCCAGTACTTC.

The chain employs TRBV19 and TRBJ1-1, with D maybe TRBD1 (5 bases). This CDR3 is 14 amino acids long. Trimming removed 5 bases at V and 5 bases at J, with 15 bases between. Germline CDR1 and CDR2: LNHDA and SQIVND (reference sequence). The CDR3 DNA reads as TGTGCCAGTAGTGGGGGGACCTTGGGTACTGAAGCTTTCTTT. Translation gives CASSGGTLGTEAFF.

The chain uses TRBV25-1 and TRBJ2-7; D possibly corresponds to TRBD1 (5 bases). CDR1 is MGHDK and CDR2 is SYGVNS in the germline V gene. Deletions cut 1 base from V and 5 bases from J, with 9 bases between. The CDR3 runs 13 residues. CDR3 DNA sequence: TGTGCCAGCAGTGAATCAGGGTGGCACGAGCAGTACTTC. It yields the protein CASSESGWHEQYF.

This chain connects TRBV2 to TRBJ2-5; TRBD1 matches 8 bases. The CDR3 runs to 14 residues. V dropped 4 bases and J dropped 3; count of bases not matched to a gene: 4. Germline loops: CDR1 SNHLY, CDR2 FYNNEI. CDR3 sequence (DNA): TGTGCCAGCAGTGGGGTGACAGGGGAAGAGACCCAGTACTTC. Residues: CASSGVTGEETQYF.

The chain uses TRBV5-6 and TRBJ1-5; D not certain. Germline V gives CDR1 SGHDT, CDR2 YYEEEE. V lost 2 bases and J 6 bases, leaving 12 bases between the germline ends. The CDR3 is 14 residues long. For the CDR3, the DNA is TGTGCCAGCAGCTTTGGGGTAGGAGGTCAGCCCCAGCATTTT. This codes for CASSFGVGGQPQHF.

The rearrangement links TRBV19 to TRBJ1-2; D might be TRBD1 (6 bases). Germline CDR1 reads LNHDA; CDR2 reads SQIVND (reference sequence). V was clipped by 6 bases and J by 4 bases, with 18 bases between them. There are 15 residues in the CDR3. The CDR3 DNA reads TGTGCCAGTAGCCCGAGGACAGAAAGGGGCTATGGCTACACCTTC. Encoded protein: CASSPRTERGYGYTF.

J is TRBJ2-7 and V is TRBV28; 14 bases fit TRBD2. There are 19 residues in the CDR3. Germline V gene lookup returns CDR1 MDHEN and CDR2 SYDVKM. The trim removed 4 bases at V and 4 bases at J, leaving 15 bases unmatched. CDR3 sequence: CASSSLGLAGAPFSYEQYF. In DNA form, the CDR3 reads TGTGCCAGCAGTTCCCTGGGACTAGCGGGAGCCCCATTCTCTTACGAGCAGTACTTC. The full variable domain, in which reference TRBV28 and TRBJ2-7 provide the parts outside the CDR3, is DVKVTQSSRYLVKRTGEKVFLECVQDMDHENMFWYRQDPGLGLRLIYFSYDVKMKEKGDIPEGYSVSREKKERFSLILESASTNQTSMYLCASSSLGLAGAPFSYEQYFGPGTRLTVT.

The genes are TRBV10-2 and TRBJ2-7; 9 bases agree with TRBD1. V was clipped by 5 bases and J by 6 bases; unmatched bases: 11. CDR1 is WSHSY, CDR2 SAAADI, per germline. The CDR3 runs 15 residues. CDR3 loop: CASSSVDRGLVEQYF. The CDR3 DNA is TGCGCCAGCAGTTCGGTGGACAGGGGCCTCGTCGAGCAGTACTTC.

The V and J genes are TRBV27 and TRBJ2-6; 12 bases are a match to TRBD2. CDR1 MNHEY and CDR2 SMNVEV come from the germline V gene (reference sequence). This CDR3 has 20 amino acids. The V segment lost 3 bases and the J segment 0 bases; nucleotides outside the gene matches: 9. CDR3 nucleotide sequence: TGTGCCAGCAGTTTTTCAGGACTAGCGGGATCGAACTCTGGGGCCAACGTCCTGACTTTC. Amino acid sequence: CASSFSGLAGSNSGANVLTF.

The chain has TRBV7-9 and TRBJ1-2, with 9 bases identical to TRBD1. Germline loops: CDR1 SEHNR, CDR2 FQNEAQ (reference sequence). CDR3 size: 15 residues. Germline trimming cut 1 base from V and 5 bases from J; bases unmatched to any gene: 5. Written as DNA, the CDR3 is TGTGCCAGCAGCTTAGGACCACAGGGGGCGTATGGCTACACCTTC. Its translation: CASSLGPQGAYGYTF.